One sample yielded the 27 T cell receptor beta chains listed below, sequenced in a study of blood T cell repertoires in COVID-19. Repertoires were generated with immunoSEQ multiplex PCR, while TCRdb's copy carries only in-frame clones and drops some. The table includes 70,000 to 85,000 clones, over 85% detected once. The source material was peripheral blood. The receptors stem from a human donor in a cohort sampled during active COVID-19.

The rearrangement links TRBV9 to TRBJ2-3; 10 nucleotides line up with TRBD2. The CDR3 loop spans 14 amino acids. From germline, CDR1 is SGDLS and CDR2 YYNGEE. The junction had 8 bases not matched to a gene; V was cut back by 3 bases and J by 10 bases. CDR3 in amino acids: CASSGAGGAPAQYF. The CDR3 DNA follows: TGTGCCAGCAGCGGAGCGGGGGGGGCCCCCGCGCAGTATTTT.

This chain links TRBV5-4 with TRBJ2-7, with 8 bases lining up with TRBD1. This CDR3 spans 13 amino acids. The J segment lost 7 bases and the V segment lost 0 bases, leaving 3 bases of the junction unmatched. Germline V gene data show CDR1 as SGHNT and CDR2 as YYREEE (reference sequence). CDR3 in DNA: TGTGCCAGCAGCTTGGGACAGGGGAATGAGCAGTACTTC. It translates to CASSLGQGNEQYF.

The CDR3, as DNA: TGCGCCAGCAGCTTGGATTCGGGGGGCGACACTGAAGCTTTCTTT. Amino acids: CASSLDSGGDTEAFF. The chain combines TRBV5-1 with TRBJ1-1, with D perhaps TRBD1 (6 bases). Trimming pared 0 bases from V and 3 bases from J, leaving 12 bases between. The length of the CDR3 is 15 residues. Germline CDR1 SGHRS, CDR2 YFSETQ.

The count of this clone is one. The genes are TRBV9 and TRBJ1-4; possibly TRBD1 for D (6 bases). V was trimmed by 3 bases and J by 6 bases, leaving 12 bases between them. The CDR3 spans 14 residues. CDR1 is SGDLS and CDR2 is YYNGEE in the germline V gene. The CDR3 sequence is CASSGQALHEKLFF. The CDR3 nucleotides are TGTGCCAGCAGCGGACAGGCACTTCATGAAAAACTGTTTTTT.

This chain links TRBV9 with TRBJ2-3, with unresolved D. Germline loops: CDR1 SGDLS, CDR2 YYNGEE. V lost 1 base and J 3 bases, leaving 6 bases between the germline ends. This CDR3 contains 13 residues. The chain's CDR3 is CASSVQLTDTQYF. In DNA form, the CDR3 reads TGTGCCAGCAGCGTACAGTTGACAGATACGCAGTATTTT.

This chain's CDR3 is CASSMPPGGEQFF. CDR3 DNA: TGTGCCAGTAGTATGCCCCCGGGGGGTGAGCAGTTCTTC. This chain connects TRBV19 to TRBJ2-1; 7 bases are shared with TRBD2. The ends lost 3 bases at V and 9 bases at J; junction bases unmatched: 5. Germline-derived CDR1 and CDR2 are LNHDA and SQIVND (reference sequence). There are 13 residues in the CDR3.

The V call is TRBV5-8, the J call TRBJ2-3; possible D gene TRBD1, 5 bases. This CDR3 is 16 amino acids long. CDR1 and CDR2 from the germline V gene are SGHTS and YDEGEE. V was cut by 4 bases and J by 3 bases, with 18 bases left in between. The DNA of the CDR3 is TGTGCCAGCAGCAAACTTACAGGCCAATGGACAGATACGCAGTATTTT. Its protein product is CASSKLTGQWTDTQYF. Using reference TRBV5-8 and TRBJ2-3 for the parts outside the CDR3, the full variable domain is EAGVTQSPTHLIKTRGQQATLRCSPISGHTSVYWYQQALGLGLQFLLWYDEGEERNRGNFPPRFSGRQFPNYSSELNVNALELEDSALYLCASSKLTGQWTDTQYFGPGTRLTVL.

V gene TRBV27 combines with J gene TRBJ2-7, with 8 bases that match TRBD2. The length of the CDR3 is 15 residues. Germline CDR1 reads MNHEY; CDR2 reads SMNVEV (reference sequence). Trimming at V came to 5 bases and at J to 0 bases, leaving 6 bases not matched to a gene. The CDR3 loop reads CASSPIGLASYEQYF. CDR3 sequence (DNA): TGTGCCAGCAGTCCCATTGGACTAGCCTCCTACGAGCAGTACTTC.

This chain links TRBV15 with TRBJ1-2; the D gene is possibly TRBD1 (5 bases). The CDR3 consists of 14 residues. Germline CDR1 LNHNV, CDR2 YYDKDF (reference sequence). V lost 1 base and J 1 base, leaving 7 bases between the germline ends. In nucleotides, the CDR3 is TGTGCCACCAGCAGAGTGACAGATAACTATGGCTACACCTTC. Protein product: CATSRVTDNYGYTF.

J is TRBJ2-6 and V is TRBV4-2, with unresolved D. CDR3 length: 15 amino acids. Germline V CDR1 and CDR2: LGHNA, YNFKEQ. V shed 0 bases and J shed 4 bases, with 7 bases lying between them. The CDR3 spells CASSQDLSGANVLTF. The CDR3 DNA follows: TGTGCCAGCAGCCAAGATCTGAGCGGGGCCAACGTCCTGACTTTC.

V and J are TRBV6-2 or TRBV6-3 and TRBJ1-1; 8 bases are shared with TRBD1. This CDR3 is 12 amino acids long. The V gene's germline CDR1 is MNHEY and CDR2 SVGEGT. V lost 2 bases and J lost 10; bases outside the gene matches: 3. The CDR3 coding sequence is TGTGCCAGCAGTTACCTCGGGACAGGAGCTTTCTTT. Amino acid sequence: CASSYLGTGAFF.

V and J are TRBV5-1 and TRBJ2-1; 9 bases are a match to TRBD2. V lost 0 bases, J lost 2 bases, and 3 bases stayed unmatched. Per germline, CDR1 SGHRS and CDR2 YFSETQ. This CDR3 comprises 16 residues. The CDR3 region is CASSLGLADAYNEQFF. In DNA form, the CDR3 reads TGCGCCAGCAGCTTGGGACTAGCGGACGCCTACAATGAGCAGTTCTTC.

A remark on this clone: Within the sample, other DNA sequences also encode this same CDR3. The V gene is TRBV29-1, the J gene TRBJ1-1, with 10 nucleotides matching TRBD1. Trimming took 7 bases from V and 3 from J; bases not matched to a gene: 2. Germline V gene lookup returns CDR1 SQVTM and CDR2 ANQGSEA. The CDR3 consists of 12 residues. CDR3 region: CSGGQGDTEAFF. CDR3 nucleotide sequence: TGCAGCGGCGGACAGGGGGACACTGAAGCTTTCTTT. The full variable domain, in which reference TRBV29-1 and TRBJ1-1 provide the parts outside the CDR3, is SAVISQKPSRDICQRGTSLTIQCQVDSQVTMMFWYRQQPGQSLTLIATANQGSEATYESGFVIDKFPISRPNLTFSTLTVSNMSPEDSSIYLCSGGQGDTEAFFGQGTRLTVV.

The chain employs TRBV24-1 and TRBJ2-1; D call uncertain. The V end lost 4 bases, the J end lost 5 bases, and 5 bases lay between the germline ends. The CDR3 length is 12 residues. Germline V gene lookup returns CDR1 KGHDR and CDR2 SFDVKD. The CDR3 DNA reads TGTGCCACCAGTGAATTAAACAATGAGCAGTTCTTC. Translation: CATSELNNEQFF.

This sequence joins TRBV19 and TRBJ1-5, with D possibly matching TRBD1 (5 bases). Germline V gene lookup returns CDR1 LNHDA and CDR2 SQIVND (reference sequence). This CDR3 is 16 amino acids long. V lost 0 bases to trimming and J lost 7 bases, with 16 bases between them. CDR3 sequence reads: CASSIDRWQGGQPQHF. The CDR3 coding sequence is TGTGCCAGTAGTATAGATCGGTGGCAGGGAGGACAGCCCCAGCATTTT.

The rearrangement uses TRBV27 and TRBJ2-7, with 8 bases that match TRBD2. This CDR3 has 18 amino acids. V lost 4 bases, J lost 2 bases, and 16 bases stayed unmatched. Germline CDR1 reads MNHEY; CDR2 reads SMNVEV (reference sequence). The CDR3 bases are TGTGCCAGCAGTTCCAGGCGGCGGGAGGCCTTCAGCGCCTACGAGCAGTACTTC. The encoded protein is CASSSRRREAFSAYEQYF.

The chain has TRBV4-2 and TRBJ2-3, with D perhaps matching TRBD1 (6 bases). The CDR3 runs to 15 residues. Germline lookup yields CDR1 LGHNA and CDR2 YNFKEQ. V lost 1 base, J lost 6 bases, and 14 bases lay in between. For the CDR3, the DNA is TGTGCCAGCAGCCAAGGACGGTTAGGGGGTGATACGCAGTATTTT. This codes for CASSQGRLGGDTQYF.

The V call is TRBV28, the J call TRBJ2-7; D ambiguous. The germline CDR1 and CDR2 sequences are MDHEN and SYDVKM. The CDR3 extends over 12 amino acids. The V gene lost 5 bases and the J gene lost 6 bases, with 11 bases spanning the gap. The CDR3 DNA reads as TGTGCCAGCAGTCATGACCTAGGCGAGCAGTACTTC. Translated, it gives CASSHDLGEQYF.

This clone was picked up a small number of times. The chain has TRBV5-8 and TRBJ2-2, with D unresolved. CDR3 size: 13 residues. CDR1 and CDR2 (germline): SGHTS, YDEGEE. Trimming pared 4 bases from V and 1 base from J, leaving 5 bases between. DNA for the CDR3: TGTGCCAGCAGCAGAGAGAACACCGGGGAGCTGTTTTTT. Translation gives CASSRENTGELFF.

The chain employs TRBV4-3 and TRBJ2-7; weak D call: TRBD1 (6 bases). The germline V and J ends were trimmed by 4 bases and 2 bases, with 15 bases remaining between them. CDR3 size: 15 residues. CDR1 LGHNA and CDR2 YSLEER come from the germline V gene. Here the CDR3 DNA reads TGCGCCAGCAGCCCTGTCCCGGGACAAGCCTACGAGCAGTACTTC. Translated, it gives CASSPVPGQAYEQYF.

The CDR3 DNA is TGCGCCAGCAGCCACCCTACTAGCGGCTACGAGCAGTACTTC. Translation: CASSHPTSGYEQYF. J is TRBJ2-7 and V is TRBV4-1; 8 nucleotides agree with TRBD2. V trimming: 3 bases; J trimming: 3 bases; junction bases outside the gene matches: 4. Germline V gives CDR1 MGHRA, CDR2 YSYEKL. The CDR3 is made up of 14 amino acids.

The genes are TRBV18 and TRBJ2-7; TRBD2 aligns across 8 bases. V trimming: 1 base; J trimming: 6 bases; junction bases outside the gene matches: 8. Germline values: CDR1 KGHSH, CDR2 LQKENI. The CDR3 runs to 15 residues. The CDR3 nucleotides read TGTGCCAGCTCACCACTTCCGCGGGAGGAAAGCGAGCAGTACTTC. As protein: CASSPLPREESEQYF.

The rearrangement links TRBV18 to TRBJ2-3; 8 bases agree with TRBD2. In germline, CDR1 is KGHSH, CDR2 LQKENI. V shed 4 bases, J shed 4 bases, and the junction held 4 bases outside the gene matches. This CDR3 contains 14 residues. CDR3 residues: CASSLGLGADTQYF. The CDR3 coding sequence is TGTGCCAGCTCACTGGGACTAGGGGCAGATACGCAGTATTTT.

The rearrangement links TRBV6-2 or TRBV6-3 to TRBJ2-5; 14 bases fit TRBD2. J lost 5 bases, V lost 2 bases, and 7 bases had no gene match. CDR1 MNHEY and CDR2 SVGEGT come from the germline V gene. There are 17 residues in the CDR3. The CDR3 spells CASSYARTSGRWETQYF. DNA of the CDR3: TGTGCCAGCAGTTACGCGCGGACTAGCGGGAGGTGGGAGACCCAGTACTTC.

This chain uses TRBV29-1 with TRBJ2-1; D is perhaps TRBD2 (7 bases). The length of the CDR3 is 12 residues. Germline CDR1 SQVTM, CDR2 ANQGSEA. The germline V and J ends were trimmed by 4 bases and 9 bases, with 13 bases remaining between them. CDR3 nucleotides: TGCAGCGTTGGTACAGGGAGGGGTGAGCAGTTCTTC. Protein: CSVGTGRGEQFF.

J is TRBJ2-1 and V is TRBV28, with 8 bases fitting TRBD2. J gave up 1 base and V 3 bases, and 2 bases lay outside the gene matches. Germline loops: CDR1 MDHEN, CDR2 SYDVKM. CDR3 length: 15 residues. CDR3: CASSFPGGSYNEQFF. The CDR3 bases are TGTGCCAGCAGTTTCCCGGGGGGGTCCTACAATGAGCAGTTCTTC.

The chain uses TRBV4-3 and TRBJ1-5; D not certain. Trimming took off 0 bases at V and 6 bases at J, with 24 bases between the two ends. Germline loops: CDR1 LGHNA, CDR2 YSLEER. The CDR3 consists of 19 residues. DNA for the CDR3: TGCGCCAGCAGCCAAGATCAACGAGGTCCCGGGTTGGAGGGTCAGCCCCAGCATTTT. This gives the protein CASSQDQRGPGLEGQPQHF.